This T cell receptor (beta chain) was documented in a study of cytomegalovirus exposure and HLA in healthy donors (dated 2017 in TCRdb). About the study as a whole: A later analysis indicated that the roughly 130 validation repertoires were generated on the platform also employed for the 700 or so repertoires of the first cohort. The study aimed to test whether signatures of past pathogen exposure could be identified by cataloging public T cell receptors. High-throughput TCR immunosequencing, statistical association of individual TCRs with disease status, and machine learning were combined to predict cytomegalovirus infection status. Along with the approximately 670-subject first cohort, a separate validation cohort of some 130 different subjects was used.

The study at large found these results: The study listed 150 to 200 TCR beta chains as associated with cytomegalovirus. Most TCR sequences were seen in very few donors, while some public TCRs were found in many individuals. A later analysis lacked HLA typing for the validation cohort, so it scored co-occurrence in that cohort across all 120 repertoires. According to the authors, the approach could potentially be generalized to other disease states and immunological phenotypes. Of the cluster scores, about 94% were above 0 in a later analysis, which found that TCRs clustered in the first cohort also tended to co-occur in the approximately 130 validation repertoires. Cytomegalovirus status was reported to be diagnosed by the classifier with high specificity and sensitivity in both the original and validation cohorts. In vitro tests confirmed that three of the cytomegalovirus-associated TCR beta chains recognize cytomegalovirus antigens.

V loses 1 base, J loses 8 bases, and the germline ends lie 14 bases apart. Reading from cysteine to phenylalanine, the CDR3 counts 14 amino acids. The CDR3 DNA has 42 bases and is translated from base 1. The germline V gene encodes CDR1 SGHVS and CDR2 FNYEAQ. Separate from the approximately 700-subject first cohort, the validation cohort of roughly 110 subjects was the group to which the donors belonged. Library construction relied on the immunoSEQ multiplex PCR assay. As for the original processing: A statistical classification framework was built to diagnose cytomegalovirus status from the catalog of TCR beta chain sequences. Drawn from immuneACCESS, this table holds only the in-frame rearrangements with V and J called that TCRdb kept. Clones are partly lost; checked studies trace under half to an unresolved V gene and leave the rest unexplained. That table gives V, J and clone size, and the DNA gave D and trimming. Present in this sample are about 170,000 clones, around 85% of which were seen just once. 4.5% to 7% of the sample is held by the ten biggest clonotypes.

Notes on this clone: Its target antigen remains unknown. The sample holds no much larger clone one base away, and base qualities are not on file.

This TCR was sampled from a woman in her thirties in good health and CMV-seronegative. The sequenced sample consisted of PBMCs. Recombination linked TRBV7-6 to TRBJ1-2; the D gene is possibly TRBD1, with 5 bases matching. The CDR3 corresponds to CASSLVSGVGGYTF. At the DNA level, the sequence is TGTGCCAGCAGCTTAGTATCGGGGGTTGGCGGCTACACCTTC.